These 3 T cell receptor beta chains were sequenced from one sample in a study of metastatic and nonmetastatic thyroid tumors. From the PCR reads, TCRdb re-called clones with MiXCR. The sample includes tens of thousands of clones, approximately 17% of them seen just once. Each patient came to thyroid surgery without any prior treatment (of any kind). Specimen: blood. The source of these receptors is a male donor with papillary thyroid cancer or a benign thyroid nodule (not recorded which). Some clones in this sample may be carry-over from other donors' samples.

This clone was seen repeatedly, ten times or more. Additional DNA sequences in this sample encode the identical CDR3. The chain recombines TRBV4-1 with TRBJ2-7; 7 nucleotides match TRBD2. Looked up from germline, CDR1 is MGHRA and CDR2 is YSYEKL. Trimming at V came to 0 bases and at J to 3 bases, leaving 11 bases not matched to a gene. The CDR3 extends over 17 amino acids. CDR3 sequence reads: CASSQDGGGTGRYEQYF. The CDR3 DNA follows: TGCGCCAGCAGCCAAGATGGGGGAGGGACGGGCCGCTACGAGCAGTACTTC.

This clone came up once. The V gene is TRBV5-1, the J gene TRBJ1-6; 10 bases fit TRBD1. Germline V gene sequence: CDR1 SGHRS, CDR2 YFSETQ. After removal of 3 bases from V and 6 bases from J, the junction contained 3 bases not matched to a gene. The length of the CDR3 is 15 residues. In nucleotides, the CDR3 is TGCGCCAGCAGCTATGGGACAGGGGCTAATTCACCCCTCCACTTT. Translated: CASSYGTGANSPLHF.

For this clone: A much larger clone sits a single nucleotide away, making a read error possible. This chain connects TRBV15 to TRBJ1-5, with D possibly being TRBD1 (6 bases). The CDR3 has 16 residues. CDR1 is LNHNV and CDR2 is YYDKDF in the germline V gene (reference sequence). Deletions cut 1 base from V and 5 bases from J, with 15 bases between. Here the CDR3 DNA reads TGTGCCACCAGCAGAGCCCTACAGGGAATTGATCAGCCCCAGCATTTT. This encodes CATSRALQGIDQPQHF. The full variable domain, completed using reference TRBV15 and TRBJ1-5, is DAMVIQNPRYQVTQFGKPVTLSCSQTLNHNVMYWYQQKSSQAPKLLFHYYDKDFNNEADTPDNFQSRRPNTSFCFLDIRSPGLGDTAMYLCATSRALQGIDQPQHFGDGTRLSIL.